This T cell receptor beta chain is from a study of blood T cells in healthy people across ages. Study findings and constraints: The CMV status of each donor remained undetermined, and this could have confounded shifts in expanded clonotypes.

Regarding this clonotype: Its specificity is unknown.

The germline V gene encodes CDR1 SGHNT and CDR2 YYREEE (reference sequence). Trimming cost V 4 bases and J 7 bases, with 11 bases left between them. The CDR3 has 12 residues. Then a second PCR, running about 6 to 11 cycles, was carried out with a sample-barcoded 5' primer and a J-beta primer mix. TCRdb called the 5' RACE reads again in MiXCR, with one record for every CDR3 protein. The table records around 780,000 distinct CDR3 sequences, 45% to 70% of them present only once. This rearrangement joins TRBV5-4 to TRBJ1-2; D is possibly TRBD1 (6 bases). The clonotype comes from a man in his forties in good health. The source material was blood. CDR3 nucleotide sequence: TGTGCCAGCAGCGGGAACAGGGCTGGCTACACCTTC. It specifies CASSGNRAGYTF.